This TCR beta chain was documented in a study of T cells in Graves' hyperthyroidism and ophthalmopathy. Findings and caveats of the study: Blood also contained most expanded thyroid clonotypes above 0.001.

From RNA transcripts, TCR beta CDR3 regions were amplified. The primer set for the first-round RT-PCR of the TCR CDR3 was HTBI. TCRdb ran MiXCR on the multiplex PCR reads and lists one entry per CDR3 protein. The sample has around 400,000 distinct CDR3 sequences, around 25% seen once. Details on this clonotype: The antigen remains undetermined.

Trimming removed 5 bases from V and 4 bases from J, with 12 bases in between. The germline V gene has CDR1 KGHDR and CDR2 SFDVKD. The CDR3 totals 14 residues. The specimen was blood. The rearrangement uses TRBV24-1 and TRBJ2-3; D is unresolved. This TCR derives from a middle-aged man with Graves' hyperthyroidism. The CDR3 loop reads CATSVPDPPDTQYF. The DNA of the CDR3 is TGTGCCACCAGTGTTCCCGACCCACCAGATACGCAGTATTTT.